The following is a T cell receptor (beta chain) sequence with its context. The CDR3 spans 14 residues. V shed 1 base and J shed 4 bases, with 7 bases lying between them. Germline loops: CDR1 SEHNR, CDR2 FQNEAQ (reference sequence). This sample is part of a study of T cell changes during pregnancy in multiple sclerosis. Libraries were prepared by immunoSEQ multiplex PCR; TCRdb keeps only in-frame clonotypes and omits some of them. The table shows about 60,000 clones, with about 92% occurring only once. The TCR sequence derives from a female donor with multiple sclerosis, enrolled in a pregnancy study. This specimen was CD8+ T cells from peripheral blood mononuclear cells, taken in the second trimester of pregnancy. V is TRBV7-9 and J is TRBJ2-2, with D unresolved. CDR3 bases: TGTGCCAGCAGCTTAGGAACAAGCACCGGGGAGCTGTTTTTT. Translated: CASSLGTSTGELFF.